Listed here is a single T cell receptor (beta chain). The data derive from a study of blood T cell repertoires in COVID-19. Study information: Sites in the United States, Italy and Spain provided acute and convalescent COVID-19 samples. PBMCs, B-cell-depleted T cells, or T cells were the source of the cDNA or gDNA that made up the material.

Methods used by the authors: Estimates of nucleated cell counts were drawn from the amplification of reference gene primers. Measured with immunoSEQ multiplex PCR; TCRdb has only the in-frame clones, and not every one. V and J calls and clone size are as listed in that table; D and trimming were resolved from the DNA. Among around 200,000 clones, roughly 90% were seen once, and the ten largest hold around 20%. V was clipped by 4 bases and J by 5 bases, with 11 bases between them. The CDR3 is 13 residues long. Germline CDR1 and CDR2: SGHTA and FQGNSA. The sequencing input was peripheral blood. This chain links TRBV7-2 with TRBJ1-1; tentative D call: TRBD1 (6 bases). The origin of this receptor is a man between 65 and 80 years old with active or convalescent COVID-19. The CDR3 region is CASSSTRGTEAFF. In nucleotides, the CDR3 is TGTGCCAGCAGCTCCACCAGGGGAACTGAAGCTTTCTTT.